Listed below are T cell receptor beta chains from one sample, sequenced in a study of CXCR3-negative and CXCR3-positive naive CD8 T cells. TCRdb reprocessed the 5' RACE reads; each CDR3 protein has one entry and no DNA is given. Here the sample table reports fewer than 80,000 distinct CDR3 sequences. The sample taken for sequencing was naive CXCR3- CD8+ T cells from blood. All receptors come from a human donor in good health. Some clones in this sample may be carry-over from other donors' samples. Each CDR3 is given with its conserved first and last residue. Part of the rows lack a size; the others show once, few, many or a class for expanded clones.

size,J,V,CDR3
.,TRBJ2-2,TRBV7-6,CASSLGPGLATNTGELFF
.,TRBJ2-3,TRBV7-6,CASSLARWGNTDTQYF
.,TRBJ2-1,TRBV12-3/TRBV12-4,CASKPRVGPYNEQFF
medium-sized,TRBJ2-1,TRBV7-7,CASSPADRAIDEQFF
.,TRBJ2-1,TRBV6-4,CASSVTAGHGNNEQFF
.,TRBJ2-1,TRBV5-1,CASSLPTGDNEQFF
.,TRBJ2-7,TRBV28,CASRETGGYREQYF
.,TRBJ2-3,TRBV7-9,CASSFVERSTDTQYF
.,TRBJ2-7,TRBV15,CATSRAQGAYEQYF
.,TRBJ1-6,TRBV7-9,CASSMGGQGDSPLHF
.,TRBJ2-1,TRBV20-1,CSARGTSSYNEQFF
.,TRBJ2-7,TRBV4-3,CASSQGWRAYEQYF
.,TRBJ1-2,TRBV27,CASSPWGQTINYGYTF
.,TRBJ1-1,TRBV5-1,CASSWGQQTTEAFF
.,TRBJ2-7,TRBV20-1,CSASSNRADEQYF
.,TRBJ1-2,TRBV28,CASSPPGGLNGYTF
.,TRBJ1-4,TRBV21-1,CASSKNSDSPPPATNEKLFF
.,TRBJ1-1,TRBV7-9,CASSPGQLNTEAFF
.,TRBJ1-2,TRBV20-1,CSASPGGAGYTF
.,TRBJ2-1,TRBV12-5,CASGLVPGDEQFF
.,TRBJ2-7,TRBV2,CASSVDRENVSSYEQYF
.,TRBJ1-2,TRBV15,CATSTKPPGIDGYTF
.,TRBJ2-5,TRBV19,CASSIGRRETQYF
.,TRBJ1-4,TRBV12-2,CASRLVSRVGATNEKLFF
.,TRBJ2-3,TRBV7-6,CASSLAGWTDTQYF
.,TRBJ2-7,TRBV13,CASSLGSGSYEQYF
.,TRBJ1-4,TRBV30,CAWTGTGGEKLFF
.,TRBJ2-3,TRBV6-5,CASSYSFRTGGFRTDTQYF
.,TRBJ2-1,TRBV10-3,CATTSGGANEQFF
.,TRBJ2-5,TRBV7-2,CASSFPLRVGHHKETQYF
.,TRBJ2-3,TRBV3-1,CASSALGKGENADTQYF
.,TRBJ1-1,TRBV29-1,CSVERTGANTEAFF
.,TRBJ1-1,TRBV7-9,CASSQGLTGPINTEAFF
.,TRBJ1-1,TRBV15,CATSRDLLNTEAFF
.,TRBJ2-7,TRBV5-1,CASSLAPGLAGGATYEQYF
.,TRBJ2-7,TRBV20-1,CSASSGGAYEQYF
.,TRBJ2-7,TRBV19,CASTLGHEQYF
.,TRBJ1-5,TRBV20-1,CSAQPGQGLQPQHF
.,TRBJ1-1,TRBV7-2,CASSLVDKNTEAFF
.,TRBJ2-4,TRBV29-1,CSVPRPNGPKNIQYF
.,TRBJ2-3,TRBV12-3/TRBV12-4,CASSFRGADTQYF
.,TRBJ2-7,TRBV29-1,CSVALGMGEQYF
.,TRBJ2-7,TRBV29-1,CSVAPGGGTSYEQYF
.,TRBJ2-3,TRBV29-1,CSVEDQDRSTDTQYF
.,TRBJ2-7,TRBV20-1,CSASQGLSYEQYF
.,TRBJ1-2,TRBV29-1,CSVSGTGGDGYTF
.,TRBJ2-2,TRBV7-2,CASSVGPGLGATGELFF
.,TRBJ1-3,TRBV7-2,CASSFSGIIEWNTIYF
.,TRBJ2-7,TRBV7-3,CASSDRDRPYEQYF
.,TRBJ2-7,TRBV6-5,CASSYRDRVYEQYF